This T cell receptor beta chain stems from a study of identical twins. Trimming cost V 2 bases and J 3 bases; bases outside gene matches: 4. CDR3 length: 16 residues. A few counts support this clonotype. TCRdb re-analysed the 5' RACE reads in MiXCR, keeping a single row per CDR3 protein. The sample comprises around 490,000 distinct CDR3 sequences, roughly 13% of which are singletons, and approximately 1% rests with the top ten. The same sample was also studied in work on yellow fever vaccine responses in identical twins.

The sample consisted of CD4+ T cells sorted from blood. V and J are TRBV12-3 or TRBV12-4 and TRBJ2-7; 13 nucleotides line up with TRBD2. This receptor was taken from a woman aged 18-29 years in good health. The CDR3 region has the DNA TGTGCCAGCAGTTTAAGGACTAGCGGGAGATACTACGAGCAGTACTTC. It is translated as CASSLRTSGRYYEQYF.